The text below deals with one T cell receptor beta chain. The sample is drawn from a study of blood T cell repertoires in COVID-19. Study summary: Italy, Spain and the United States were the sources of the convalescent and acute COVID-19 samples. Nucleic acid was either cDNA or gDNA, and it came from T cells, B-cell-depleted T cells, or PBMCs.

The CDR3 length is 14 residues. Germline V gene sequence: CDR1 MNHEY, CDR2 SVGAGI. The V end lost 7 bases, the J end lost 0 bases, and 9 bases lay between the germline ends. Original processing notes: Nucleated cell counts were estimated from reference gene primer amplification. Here immunoSEQ multiplex PCR was the method, and the copy in TCRdb shows in-frame clones only, minus some. The V and J calls and clone size come from that table; D and trimming were worked out from the DNA. This table holds around 97,000 clones, about 80% found once. The TCR was taken from a human donor in a cohort sampled during active or convalescent COVID-19. Sequenced input: peripheral blood. The chain combines TRBV6-5 with TRBJ2-2, with D possibly being TRBD1 (6 bases). CDR3 residues: CASTRTANTGELFF. The CDR3 DNA reads TGTGCCAGCACCAGGACAGCGAACACCGGGGAGCTGTTTTTT.